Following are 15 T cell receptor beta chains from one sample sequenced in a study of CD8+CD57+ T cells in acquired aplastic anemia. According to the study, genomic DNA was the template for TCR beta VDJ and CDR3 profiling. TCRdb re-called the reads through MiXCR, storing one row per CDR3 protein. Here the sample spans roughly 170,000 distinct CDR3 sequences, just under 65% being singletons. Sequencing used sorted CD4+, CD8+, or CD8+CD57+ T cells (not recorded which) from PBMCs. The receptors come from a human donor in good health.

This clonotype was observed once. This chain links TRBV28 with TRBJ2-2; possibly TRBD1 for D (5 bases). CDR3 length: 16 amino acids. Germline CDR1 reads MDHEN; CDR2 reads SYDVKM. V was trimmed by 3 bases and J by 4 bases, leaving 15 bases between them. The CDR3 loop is CASSLGRAVGTGELFF. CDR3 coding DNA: TGTGCCAGCAGTTTGGGCAGGGCAGTCGGCACCGGGGAGCTGTTTTTT.

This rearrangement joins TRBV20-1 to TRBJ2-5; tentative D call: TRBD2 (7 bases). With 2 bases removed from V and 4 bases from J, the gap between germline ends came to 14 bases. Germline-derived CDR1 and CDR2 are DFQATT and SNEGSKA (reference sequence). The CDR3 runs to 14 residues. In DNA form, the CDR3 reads TGCAGTGCTAGATCGAGGGGAGGGGGAGAGACCCAGTACTTC. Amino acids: CSARSRGGGETQYF.

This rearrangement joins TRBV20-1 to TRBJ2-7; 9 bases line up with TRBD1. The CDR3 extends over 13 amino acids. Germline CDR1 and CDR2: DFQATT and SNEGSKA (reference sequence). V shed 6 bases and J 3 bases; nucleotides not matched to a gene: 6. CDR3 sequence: CSAPRTGDYEQYF. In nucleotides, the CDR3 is TGCAGTGCCCCTCGGACAGGGGACTACGAGCAGTACTTC.

This CDR3 is CASSWNRGGYTF. The CDR3 DNA reads as TGTGCCAGCAGCTGGAACAGGGGTGGCTACACCTTC. The chain uses TRBV5-6 and TRBJ1-2; 7 nucleotides line up with TRBD1. CDR1 is SGHDT and CDR2 is YYEEEE in the germline V gene. J lost 7 bases, V lost 3 bases, and 3 bases had no gene match. CDR3 size: 12 residues.

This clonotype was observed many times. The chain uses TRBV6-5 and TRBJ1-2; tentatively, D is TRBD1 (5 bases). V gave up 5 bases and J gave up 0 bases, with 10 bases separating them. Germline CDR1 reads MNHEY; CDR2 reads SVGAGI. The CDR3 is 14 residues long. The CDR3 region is CASSVDSSNYGYTF. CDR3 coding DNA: TGTGCCAGCAGTGTCGACAGTTCTAACTATGGCTACACCTTC.

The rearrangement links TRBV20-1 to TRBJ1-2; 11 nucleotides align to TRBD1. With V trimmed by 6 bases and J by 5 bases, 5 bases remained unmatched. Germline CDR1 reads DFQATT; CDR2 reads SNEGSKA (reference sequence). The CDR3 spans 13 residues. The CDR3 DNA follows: TGCAGTGCACGGACAGGGGGCGGGTATGGCTACACCTTC. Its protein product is CSARTGGGYGYTF.

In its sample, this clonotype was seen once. The CDR3 nucleotides are TGTGCCAGCAGCCAAGACAGGGACAAGTACTACGAGCAGTACTTC. Translating gives CASSQDRDKYYEQYF. The V and J genes are TRBV14 and TRBJ2-7; weak D call: TRBD1 (6 bases). The germline V gene has CDR1 SGHDN and CDR2 FVKESK. The CDR3 is 15 amino acids. V lost 0 bases and J 3 bases, leaving 12 bases between the germline ends.

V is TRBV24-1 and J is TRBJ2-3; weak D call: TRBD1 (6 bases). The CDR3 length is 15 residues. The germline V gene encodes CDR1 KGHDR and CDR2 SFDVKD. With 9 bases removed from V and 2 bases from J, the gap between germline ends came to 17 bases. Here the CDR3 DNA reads TGTGCCACCTCAGGGAGCAGGGGATCCACAGATACGCAGTATTTT. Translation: CATSGSRGSTDTQYF.

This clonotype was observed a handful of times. CDR3 protein: CASSRDIQPQHF. The CDR3 nucleotides read TGTGCCAGCAGTCGGGACATCCAGCCCCAGCATTTT. V gene TRBV12-3 or TRBV12-4 combines with J gene TRBJ1-5, with D possibly TRBD1 on 6 matching bases. The CDR3 extends over 12 amino acids. The ends were cut back, 5 bases at V and 7 bases at J, with 9 bases in the middle.

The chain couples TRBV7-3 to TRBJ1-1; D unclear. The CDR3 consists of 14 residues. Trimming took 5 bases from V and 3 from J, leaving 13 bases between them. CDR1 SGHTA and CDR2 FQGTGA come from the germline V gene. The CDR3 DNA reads TGTGCCAGCAGCGCTACCGGGAGGGACACTGAAGCTTTCTTT. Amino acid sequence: CASSATGRDTEAFF.

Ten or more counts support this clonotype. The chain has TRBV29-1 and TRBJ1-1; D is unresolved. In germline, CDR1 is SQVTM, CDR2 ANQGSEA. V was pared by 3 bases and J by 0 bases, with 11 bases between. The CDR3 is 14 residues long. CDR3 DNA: TGCAGCGTTGACCTGGGTACCATGAACACTGAAGCTTTCTTT. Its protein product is CSVDLGTMNTEAFF.

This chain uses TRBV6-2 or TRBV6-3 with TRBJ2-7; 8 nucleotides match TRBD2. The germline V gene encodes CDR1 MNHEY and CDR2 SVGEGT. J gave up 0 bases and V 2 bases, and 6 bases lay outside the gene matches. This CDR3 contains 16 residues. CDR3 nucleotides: TGTGCCAGCAGTTACGGCGGCGGGGGGTCCTCCTACGAGCAGTACTTC. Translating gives CASSYGGGGSSYEQYF.

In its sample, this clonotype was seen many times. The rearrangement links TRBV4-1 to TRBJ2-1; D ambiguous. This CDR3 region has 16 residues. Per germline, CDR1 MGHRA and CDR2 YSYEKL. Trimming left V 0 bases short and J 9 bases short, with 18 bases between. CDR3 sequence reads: CASSQDDRSGDVEQFF. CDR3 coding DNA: TGCGCCAGCAGCCAAGATGATCGCTCAGGAGATGTTGAGCAGTTCTTC.

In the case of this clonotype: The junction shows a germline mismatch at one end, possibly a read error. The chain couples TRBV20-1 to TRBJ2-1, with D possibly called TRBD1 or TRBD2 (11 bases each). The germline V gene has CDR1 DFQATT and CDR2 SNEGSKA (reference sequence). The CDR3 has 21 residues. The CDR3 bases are TGCAGTGCGAGAGCACTAGCGGGAGAGGACAGGGGGCCCGGGTCGTACAATGAGCAGTTCTTC. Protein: CSARALAGEDRGPGSYNEQFF.

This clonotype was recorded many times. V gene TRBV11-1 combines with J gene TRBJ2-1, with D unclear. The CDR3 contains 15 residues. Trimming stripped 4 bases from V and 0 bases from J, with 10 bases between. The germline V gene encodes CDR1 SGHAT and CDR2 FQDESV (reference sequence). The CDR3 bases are TGTGCCAGCAGCTCAGACTCGACCTCCTACAATGAGCAGTTCTTC. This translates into CASSSDSTSYNEQFF. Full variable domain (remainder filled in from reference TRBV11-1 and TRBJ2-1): EAEVAQSPRYKITEKSQAVAFWCDPISGHATLYWYRQILGQGPELLVQFQDESVVDDSQLPKDRFSAERLKGVDSTLKIQPAELGDSAMYLCASSSDSTSYNEQFFGPGTRLTVL.